This T cell receptor (beta chain) derives from a study of technical replicates of blood from several donors. Germline V gene sequence: CDR1 MNHEY, CDR2 SVGAGI. V lost 5 bases and J lost 6; bases outside the gene matches: 4. The CDR3 runs to 13 residues. Method: immunoSEQ multiplex PCR; TCRdb's copy keeps in-frame clones and lacks some. The profile shows roughly 83,000 clones, 90% to 95% of them singletons. This TCR was sampled from a human donor in good health. The sample was T cells isolated from PBMCs. The V and J genes are TRBV6-5 and TRBJ2-4; TRBD1 matches 7 bases. The CDR3 sequence is CASSRGQTNIQYF. The CDR3 DNA follows: TGTGCCAGCAGTAGGGGACAGACAAACATTCAGTACTTC.